This T cell receptor (beta chain) was sequenced in a study of blood T cells in healthy people across ages. Primed by a sample-barcoded 5' primer and a J-beta primer mix, a second PCR proceeded for roughly 6 to 12 cycles. In TCRdb, the 5' RACE reads were re-called with MiXCR into one record per CDR3 protein. The sample holds 500,000 to 600,000 distinct CDR3 sequences, roughly 29% seen once. This TCR was sampled from a woman aged 70-85 years in good health. Material for sequencing was blood.

The CDR3 DNA reads TGTGCCAGCAGCCTCCAGGGTTATGAGCAGTTCTTC. Its protein is CASSLQGYEQFF. The chain combines TRBV6-6 with TRBJ2-5; D perhaps matches TRBD1 (5 bases). The last part of the DNA fits TRBJ2-1 better; the J call may be wrong. Germline CDR1 and CDR2: MNHNY and SVGAGI (reference sequence). The CDR3 loop spans 12 amino acids.